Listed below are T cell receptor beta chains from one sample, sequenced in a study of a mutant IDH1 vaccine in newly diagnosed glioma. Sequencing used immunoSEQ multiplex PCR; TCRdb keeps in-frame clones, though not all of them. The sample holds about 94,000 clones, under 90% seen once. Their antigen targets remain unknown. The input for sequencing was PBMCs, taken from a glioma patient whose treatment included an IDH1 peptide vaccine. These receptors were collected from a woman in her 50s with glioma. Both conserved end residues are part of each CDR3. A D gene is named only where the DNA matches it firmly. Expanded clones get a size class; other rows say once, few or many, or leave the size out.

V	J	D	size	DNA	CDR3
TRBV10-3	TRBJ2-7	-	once	TGTGCCATCAGTGAGTCGAGTAAACATCAGGGCAGGGTGTCTCATCGGTCCTACGAGCAGTACTTC	CAISESSKHQGRVSHRSYEQYF
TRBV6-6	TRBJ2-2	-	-	TGTGCCAGCAGTTACTCCGGGAACACCGGGGAGCTGTTTTTT	CASSYSGNTGELFF
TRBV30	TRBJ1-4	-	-	TGTGCCTGGAGTGTACCGAGGGAAAAACTGTTTTTT	CAWSVPREKLFF
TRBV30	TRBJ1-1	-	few	TGTGCCTGGAGTGTATTCGGGGGCACTGAAGCTTTCTTT	CAWSVFGGTEAFF
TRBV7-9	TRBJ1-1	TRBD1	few	TGTGCCAGCAGGTCACAGGGGGATGCTTTCTTT	CASRSQGDAFF
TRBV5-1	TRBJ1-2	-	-	TGCGCCAGCAGCTTGGCCCCAGAAAGACACTATGGCTACACCTTC	CASSLAPERHYGYTF
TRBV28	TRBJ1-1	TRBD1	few	TGTGCCAGCAGTCAGGTGACAGGGCGGGGAGCTTTCTTT	CASSQVTGRGAFF
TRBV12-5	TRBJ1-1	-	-	TGTGCTAGTGGTTTAGACACCCGGTACACTGAAGCTTTCTTT	CASGLDTRYTEAFF
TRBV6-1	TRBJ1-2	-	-	TGTGCCAGCAGTGAAGGACAGCACACCTATGGCTACACCTTC	CASSEGQHTYGYTF
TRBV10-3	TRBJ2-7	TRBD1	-	TGTGCCATCAGGGACAGGGACCACGAGCAGTACTTC	CAIRDRDHEQYF
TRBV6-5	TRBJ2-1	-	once	TGTGCCAGCAGTTACTCGGGGGTTGAGCAGTTCTTC	CASSYSGVEQFF
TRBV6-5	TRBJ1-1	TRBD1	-	TGTGCCAGCAGTTACTCACAGGGGAGAACTGAAGCTTTCTTT	CASSYSQGRTEAFF
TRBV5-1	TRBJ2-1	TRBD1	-	TGCGCCAGCAGCCGAGTCCAGGGACAGTACAATGAGCAGTTCTTC	CASSRVQGQYNEQFF
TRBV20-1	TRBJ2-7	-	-	TGCAGTGCTCGCACCTACTACGAGCAGTACTTC	CSARTYYEQYF
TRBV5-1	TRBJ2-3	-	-	TGCGCCAGCAGCCCACGAGGGGCGAGCACAGATACGCAGTATTTT	CASSPRGASTDTQYF
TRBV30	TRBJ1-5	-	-	TGTGCCTGGAGCCAGGGAGGGCAGCCCCAGCATTTT	CAWSQGGQPQHF
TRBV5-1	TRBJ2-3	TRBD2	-	TGCGCCAGCAGCTGGACTAGCGGAGAGGGGACAGATACGCAGTATTTT	CASSWTSGEGTDTQYF
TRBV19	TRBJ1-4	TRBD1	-	TGTGCCAGTAGTATCGGGACAGCACCAAATGAAAAACTGTTTTTT	CASSIGTAPNEKLFF
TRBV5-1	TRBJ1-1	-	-	TGCGCCAGCAGCGAGGCGGTGATGAACACTGAAGCTTTCTTT	CASSEAVMNTEAFF
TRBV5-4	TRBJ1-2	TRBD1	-	TGTGCCAGCAGCGATCGGGACAGTTACTATGGCTACACCTTC	CASSDRDSYYGYTF
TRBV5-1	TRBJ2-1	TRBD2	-	TGCGCCAGCAGCTTGGTGCCTAGCGGCTACTACAATGAGCAGTTCTTC	CASSLVPSGYYNEQFF
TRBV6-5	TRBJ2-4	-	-	TGTGCCAGCAGCTACTTAAGTAGCGCCAAAAACATTCAGTACTTC	CASSYLSSAKNIQYF
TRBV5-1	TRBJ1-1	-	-	TGCGCCAGCAGCTTGACCAGTTTGAACACTGAAGCTTTCTTT	CASSLTSLNTEAFF
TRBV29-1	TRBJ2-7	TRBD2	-	TGCAGCGTGCTTAGCGGGAGCGGTTCCTACGAGCAGTACTTC	CSVLSGSGSYEQYF
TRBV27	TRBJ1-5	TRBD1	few	TGTGCCAGCAGTCCGGGACAGGGCGGGCGCCAGCCCCAGCATTTT	CASSPGQGGRQPQHF
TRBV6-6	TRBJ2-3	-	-	TGTGCCAGCAGTTACTCCTCACACACAGATACGCAGTATTTT	CASSYSSHTDTQYF
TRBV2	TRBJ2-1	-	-	TGTGCCAGCAGCGCTTGGGGGTACAATGAGCAGTTCTTC	CASSAWGYNEQFF
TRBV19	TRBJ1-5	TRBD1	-	TGTGCCAGTAGCTCCCGTCAGGGGGCGCAAGGCAATCAGCCCCAGCATTTT	CASSSRQGAQGNQPQHF
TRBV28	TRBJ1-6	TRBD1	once	TGTGCCAGCAGTACCCGACAGGGCAGTAATTCACCCCTCCACTTT	CASSTRQGSNSPLHF
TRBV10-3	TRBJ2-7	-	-	TGTGCCATCAGTGAAGGGGACACCCCCTACGAGCAGTACTTC	CAISEGDTPYEQYF
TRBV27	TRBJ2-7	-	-	TGTGCCAGCAGTGGTTACCCTGGGAGTTACGAGCAGTACTTC	CASSGYPGSYEQYF
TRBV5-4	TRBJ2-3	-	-	TGTGCCAGCAGCCCGACAGTTCATGGCACAGATACGCAGTATTTT	CASSPTVHGTDTQYF
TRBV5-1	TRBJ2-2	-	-	TGCGCCAGCAGCTTGGGACACCAGAACACCGGGGAGCTGTTTTTT	CASSLGHQNTGELFF
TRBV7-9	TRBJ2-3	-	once	TGTGCCAGCAGCTCCACTCGGGGGTCCGGTCGGATCACAGATACGCAGTATTTT	CASSSTRGSGRITDTQYF
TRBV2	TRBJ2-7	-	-	TGTGCCAGCAGTATAATGCATAATCCCTACGAGCAGTACTTC	CASSIMHNPYEQYF
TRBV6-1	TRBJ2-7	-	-	TGTGCCAGCTCCTTGAACCAGGGAAACTACGAGCAGTACTTC	CASSLNQGNYEQYF
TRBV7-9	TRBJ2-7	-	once	TGTGCCAGCAGCCGTGGGAGGCACAGCTCCTACGAGCAGTACTTC	CASSRGRHSSYEQYF
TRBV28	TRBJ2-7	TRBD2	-	TGTGCCGTCGGGGCTAGCGGGTCCTACGAGCAGTACTTC	CAVGASGSYEQYF
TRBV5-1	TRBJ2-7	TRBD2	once	TGCGCCAGCAGCATATCGACTAGCGGGCGCCCCTACGAGCAGTACTTC	CASSISTSGRPYEQYF
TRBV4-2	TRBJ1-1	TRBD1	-	TGTGCCAGCAGCCAACCAAGGACAGGGGGGACTGAAGCTTTCTTT	CASSQPRTGGTEAFF
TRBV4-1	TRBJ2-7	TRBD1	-	TGCGCCAGCAGTCGGGACAGATTTGCGCACGAGCAGTACTTC	CASSRDRFAHEQYF
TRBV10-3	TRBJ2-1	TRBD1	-	TGTGCCATCAGTACAGGGGGCTTGTACAATGAGCAGTTCTTC	CAISTGGLYNEQFF
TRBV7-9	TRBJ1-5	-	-	TGTGCCAGCAGCTTAGCGCAGGGTCCCAATCAGCCCCAGCATTTT	CASSLAQGPNQPQHF
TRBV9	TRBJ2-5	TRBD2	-	TGTGCCAGCAGCGCAGCGGGAGGGGAAGAGACCCAGTACTTC	CASSAAGGEETQYF